Shown below are 11 T cell receptor beta chains from a single sample sequenced in a study of B cell selection in AIRE deficiency. TCRdb keeps only in-frame clones here, not all; method: immunoSEQ multiplex PCR. The data show fewer than 30,000 clones, 95% seen once. Sorting defined conventional CD4 T cells as CD4+CD127+. Sequenced sample: CD4+CD127+ conventional T cells sorted from PBMCs. These receptors all come from a human donor in good health.

This clone was detected only a few times. The chain links TRBV28 to TRBJ2-5, with TRBD1 as a possible D gene (6 bases). The CDR3 is 12 residues long. V lost 10 bases and J lost 0, with 9 bases in between. Germline loops: CDR1 MDHEN, CDR2 SYDVKM. The CDR3 loop reads CATGQNQETQYF. CDR3 in DNA: TGTGCCACCGGACAGAACCAAGAGACCCAGTACTTC.

This clone was seen only once. The rearrangement uses TRBV13 and TRBJ2-7, with 8 positions matching TRBD1. The germline CDR1 and CDR2 sequences are PRHDT and FYEKMQ (reference sequence). The V segment lost 5 bases and the J segment 7 bases; nucleotides outside the gene matches: 19. The CDR3 is 17 amino acids. In nucleotides, the CDR3 is TGTGCCAGCAGCCTCAATCCCCGACAGGGGTTCCTCCGTGAGCAGTACTTC. As protein: CASSLNPRQGFLREQYF.

The V gene is TRBV11-2, the J gene TRBJ2-7; D call uncertain. With 0 bases removed from V and 6 bases from J, the gap between germline ends came to 12 bases. This CDR3 contains 14 residues. CDR1 SGHAT and CDR2 FQNNGV come from the germline V gene. The CDR3 sequence is CASSLDPANSEQYF. The DNA of the CDR3 is TGTGCCAGCAGCTTAGATCCGGCTAATTCCGAGCAGTACTTC.

This chain uses TRBV19 with TRBJ1-1, with TRBD1 identical over 12 bases. V was pared by 4 bases and J by 2 bases, with 2 bases of the junction left unmatched. Germline values: CDR1 LNHDA, CDR2 SQIVND (reference sequence). CDR3 length equals 15 residues. The CDR3 reads CASSRGTGGNTEAFF. The CDR3 region has the DNA TGTGCCAGTAGTAGAGGGACAGGGGGCAACACTGAAGCTTTCTTT.

The rearrangement links TRBV5-6 to TRBJ2-3, with D unclear. The CDR3 consists of 13 residues. Germline V lookup: CDR1 SGHDT, CDR2 YYEEEE. The V and J ends lost 0 bases and 5 bases respectively, with 7 bases between them. The CDR3 sequence: CASSLVFGDTQYF. The CDR3 DNA follows: TGTGCCAGCAGCTTGGTGTTTGGAGATACGCAGTATTTT. The entire variable domain, with the rest obtained from reference TRBV5-6 and TRBJ2-3, is as follows: DAGVTQSPTHLIKTRGQQVTLRCSPKSGHDTVSWYQQALGQGPQFIFQYYEEEERQRGNFPDRFSGHQFPNYSSELNVNALLLGDSALYLCASSLVFGDTQYFGPGTRLTVL.

The chain has TRBV2 and TRBJ1-6; D perhaps matches TRBD1 (6 bases). The CDR3 has 15 amino acids. Germline CDR1 reads SNHLY; CDR2 reads FYNNEI. The V end was cut by 5 bases, the J end by 14 bases, with 22 bases between. The CDR3 nucleotides read TGTGCCAGCAGTTCTACGACAGGCCCAATTGGGGCCCTCCACTTT. This sequence encodes CASSSTTGPIGALHF.

The CDR3 protein is CASSPGGQADTQYF. As DNA, the CDR3 is TGTGCCAGCAGCCCGGGGGGGCAGGCAGATACGCAGTATTTT. The chain joins TRBV5-4 to TRBJ2-3; 8 nucleotides agree with TRBD2. Trimming cost V 4 bases and J 4 bases; bases outside gene matches: 5. Germline CDR1 reads SGHNT; CDR2 reads YYREEE (reference sequence). CDR3 size: 14 residues.

The V call is TRBV6-5, the J call TRBJ2-3; no clear D gene. The CDR3 is made up of 15 amino acids. Germline V gene data show CDR1 as MNHEY and CDR2 as SVGAGI. The V gene lost 0 bases and the J gene lost 1 base, with 8 bases spanning the gap. Written as DNA, the CDR3 is TGTGCCAGCAGTTACTCGGCGGTCCGCACAGATACGCAGTATTTT. Translating gives CASSYSAVRTDTQYF.

This clone was counted a single time. V is TRBV6-5 and J is TRBJ1-5, with D maybe TRBD1 (6 bases). The germline V gene has CDR1 MNHEY and CDR2 SVGAGI. This CDR3 has 15 amino acids. Trimming stripped 3 bases from V and 5 bases from J, with 14 bases between. The CDR3 protein is CASSYMTGYDQPQHF. The CDR3 region has the DNA TGTGCCAGCAGTTATATGACAGGATATGATCAGCCCCAGCATTTT.

This sequence joins TRBV11-2 and TRBJ2-7, with TRBD2 identical over 9 bases. The CDR3 is 15 residues long. The V gene's germline CDR1 is SGHAT and CDR2 FQNNGV. The trim removed 8 bases at V and 3 bases at J, leaving 11 bases unmatched. The CDR3 region is CASRSGGRILYEQYF. As DNA, the CDR3 is TGTGCCAGCCGAAGCGGGGGGCGAATACTCTACGAGCAGTACTTC.

The chain uses TRBV15 and TRBJ2-1; 11 bases line up with TRBD2. With 6 bases clipped from V and 4 bases from J, the junction kept 14 bases outside the gene matches. This CDR3 comprises 18 residues. The germline V gene encodes CDR1 LNHNV and CDR2 YYDKDF (reference sequence). This chain's CDR3 is CATSPGLAAKTGYNEQFF. In DNA form, the CDR3 reads TGTGCCACCAGTCCGGGACTAGCGGCTAAGACGGGATACAATGAGCAGTTCTTC.